These 24 T cell receptor beta chains share one sample of origin, sequenced in a study of OX40 agonist ivuxolimab in advanced cancers. Receptor amplification or capture employed the immunoSEQ multiplex PCR assay. Sourced from immuneACCESS, this table was stored by TCRdb with only in-frame sequences that have V and J called. A share of the clones is absent; for the studies checked, an unresolved V gene accounts for under half, and the remainder has no known explanation. This sample gives some 40,000 clones in total; approximately 80% of them show up just once. The ten biggest clones cover 20% to 25% of the sample. Sequencing used CD4+ or CD8+ T cells sorted from blood, obtained in a trial of the OX40 agonist ivuxolimab. These TCRs come from an adult with an advanced solid tumor such as melanoma, head and neck, liver or kidney cancer.

The J gene is TRBJ2-3, the V gene TRBV6-6; no reliable D call. The V end lost 7 bases, the J end lost 6 bases, and 23 bases lay between the germline ends. CDR3 size: 16 residues. Germline-derived CDR1 and CDR2 are MNHNY and SVGAGI (reference sequence). CDR3 bases: TGTGCCAGCACCCCCAACCCCCCTAAGTCGTCGGATACGCAGTATTTT. Translation gives CASTPNPPKSSDTQYF.

The genes are TRBV27 and TRBJ2-7; D may be TRBD1 or TRBD2 (5 bases each). This CDR3 has 14 amino acids. CDR1 MNHEY and CDR2 SMNVEV come from the germline V gene (reference sequence). Trimming took 0 bases from V and 2 from J, leaving 8 bases between them. The CDR3 sequence: CASSLSPGPYEQYF. The DNA of the CDR3 is TGTGCCAGCAGTTTATCGCCGGGGCCCTACGAGCAGTACTTC.

This chain uses TRBV30 with TRBJ2-3, with 8 nucleotides matching TRBD1. Germline CDR1 is GTSNPN and CDR2 is SVGIG (reference sequence). V shed 4 bases and J 4 bases; nucleotides not matched to a gene: 10. The CDR3 consists of 15 residues. The CDR3 region has the DNA TGTGCCTGGATCTCAGGACAGGGCTTGGCAGATACGCAGTATTTT. This encodes CAWISGQGLADTQYF.

This chain connects TRBV6-5 to TRBJ2-1; 11 nucleotides line up with TRBD2. CDR3 size: 15 residues. Germline V gene data show CDR1 as MNHEY and CDR2 as SVGAGI. Losses at the gene ends were 8 bases for V and 6 bases for J; bases not matched to a gene: 9. The CDR3 nucleotides read TGTGCCAGCCGTCCCCTAGCGGGAGGCCCCAATGAGCAGTTCTTC. Protein sequence: CASRPLAGGPNEQFF.

The CDR3 DNA reads as TGTGCCAGTAGTATCGACGGTGAGCAGTTCTTC. It codes for CASSIDGEQFF. This sequence joins TRBV19 and TRBJ2-1; D gene uncertain. The CDR3 has 11 amino acids. Germline CDR1 and CDR2: LNHDA and SQIVND (reference sequence). Trimming pared 3 bases from V and 9 bases from J, leaving 6 bases between.

This clone was seen just once. The V gene is TRBV19, the J gene TRBJ1-5; TRBD1 is a possible D gene (5 bases). This CDR3 is built from 17 residues. Germline CDR1 reads LNHDA; CDR2 reads SQIVND (reference sequence). With 4 bases removed from V and 0 bases from J, the gap between germline ends came to 16 bases. The CDR3: CASSRRVGAYSNQPQHF. For the CDR3, the DNA is TGTGCCAGTAGTAGAAGGGTCGGGGCTTATAGCAATCAGCCCCAGCATTTT.

Details on this clone: The junction and the germline gene differ at one end; a read error may be behind it. The same CDR3 arises from other DNA sequences in this sample as well. The chain couples TRBV7-7 to TRBJ2-7, with 9 bases identical to TRBD1. Germline V gene sequence: CDR1 SSHAT, CDR2 FNYEAQ (reference sequence). CDR3 length: 13 amino acids. This CDR3 reads CASSPGQGYEQYF. DNA of the CDR3: TGTGCTAGCAGCCCAGGACAGGGGTACGAGCAGTACTTC.

The chain joins TRBV9 to TRBJ1-1, with 7 bases fitting TRBD1. The V and J ends lost 4 bases and 6 bases, in that order; junction bases with no gene match: 9. CDR3 size: 14 residues. CDR1 and CDR2 from the germline V gene are SGDLS and YYNGEE. For the CDR3, the DNA is TGTGCCAGCAGCCCGCGGACAGGTGTGGCTGAAGCTTTCTTT. This codes for CASSPRTGVAEAFF.

The chain links TRBV7-9 to TRBJ2-7; D is unresolved. The V end lost 1 base, the J end lost 3 bases, and 10 bases lay between the germline ends. The CDR3 extends over 14 amino acids. Germline lookup yields CDR1 SEHNR and CDR2 FQNEAQ (reference sequence). CDR3 residues: CASSLVPDNYEQYF. The CDR3 DNA follows: TGTGCCAGCAGCTTAGTTCCAGACAACTACGAGCAGTACTTC.

This sequence joins TRBV5-1 and TRBJ2-7; D uncertain. Trimming stripped 5 bases from V and 3 bases from J, with 15 bases between. The CDR3 spans 14 residues. Germline loops: CDR1 SGHRS, CDR2 YFSETQ. CDR3 in DNA: TGCGCCAGCAGTCCCGATATGCACTACTACGAGCAGTACTTC. Residues: CASSPDMHYYEQYF.

This chain connects TRBV2 to TRBJ1-3, with 11 bases fitting TRBD1. CDR1 is SNHLY and CDR2 is FYNNEI in the germline V gene. The CDR3 spans 13 residues. The J segment lost 3 bases and the V segment lost 8 bases, leaving 0 bases of the junction unmatched. The CDR3 DNA sequence: TGTGCCAGCGGGACAGGGGGTGGAAACACCATATATTTT. Its protein is CASGTGGGNTIYF.

This chain connects TRBV19 to TRBJ2-1; 7 bases agree with TRBD2. After removal of 6 bases from V and 10 bases from J, the junction contained 15 bases not matched to a gene. The CDR3 extends over 15 amino acids. CDR1 and CDR2 from the germline V gene are LNHDA and SQIVND (reference sequence). As DNA, the CDR3 is TGTGCCAGTAGCCCGAGCGGCGGGAGTCTAAAGGAGCAGTTCTTC. Amino acid sequence: CASSPSGGSLKEQFF.

The chain joins TRBV27 to TRBJ1-1, with D tentatively TRBD1 (6 bases). In germline, CDR1 is MNHEY, CDR2 SMNVEV (reference sequence). V dropped 4 bases and J dropped 2 bases, with 14 bases sitting between them. The CDR3 is 15 residues long. The CDR3 is CASSSGSGVNTEAFF. In DNA, the CDR3 is TGTGCCAGCAGTTCGGGTTCAGGGGTTAACACTGAAGCTTTCTTT.

This clone has only one observation. The CDR3 loop is CASSSGQGLAGGVGDTQYF. The CDR3 DNA reads as TGTGCCAGCAGCTCCGGACAGGGCTTGGCGGGAGGTGTCGGAGATACGCAGTATTTT. The rearrangement uses TRBV11-2 and TRBJ2-3; the D call may be TRBD1 or TRBD2 (8 bases each). V lost 4 bases to trimming and J lost 5 bases, with 28 bases between them. Germline values: CDR1 SGHAT, CDR2 FQNNGV. The CDR3 spans 19 residues.

This chain connects TRBV19 to TRBJ2-7; TRBD2 matches 10 bases. Germline V gene sequence: CDR1 LNHDA, CDR2 SQIVND (reference sequence). The ends lost 3 bases at V and 0 bases at J; junction bases unmatched: 2. This CDR3 comprises 15 residues. DNA for the CDR3: TGTGCCAGTAGTATGTCTAGCGGGAGCTCCTACGAGCAGTACTTC. Translated: CASSMSSGSSYEQYF. Supplemented by reference TRBV19 and TRBJ2-7, the full variable domain reads DGGITQSPKYLFRKEGQNVTLSCEQNLNHDAMYWYRQDPGQGLRLIYYSQIVNDFQKGDIAEGYSVSREKKESFPLTVTSAQKNPTAFYLCASSMSSGSSYEQYFGPGTRLTVT.

V usage is TRBV4-3 and J usage is TRBJ1-3; no clear D. Per germline, CDR1 LGHNA and CDR2 YSLEER. V lost 4 bases and J lost 0, with 10 bases in between. The CDR3 consists of 15 residues. CDR3 coding DNA: TGCGCCAGCAGCCCCCAGCCTGGCTCTGGAAACACCATATATTTT. As protein: CASSPQPGSGNTIYF.

The rearrangement joins TRBV7-9 to TRBJ1-5, with no clear D. CDR1 is SEHNR, CDR2 FQNEAQ, per germline (reference sequence). The CDR3 loop spans 14 amino acids. Trimming removed 1 base from V and 2 bases from J, with 6 bases in between. The CDR3 here is CASSLDAGNQPQHF. CDR3 bases: TGTGCCAGCAGCTTAGATGCTGGCAATCAGCCCCAGCATTTT. Variable domain in full (rest from reference TRBV7-9 and TRBJ1-5): DTGVSQNPRHKITKRGQNVTFRCDPISEHNRLYWYRQTLGQGPEFLTYFQNEAQLEKSRLLSDRFSAERPKGSFSTLEIQRTEQGDSAMYLCASSLDAGNQPQHFGDGTRLSIL.

This clone has only a few counts. The J gene is TRBJ1-1, the V gene TRBV30, with D uncertain. V shed 7 bases and J shed 1 base, with 7 bases lying between them. From germline, CDR1 is GTSNPN and CDR2 SVGIG (reference sequence). The CDR3 sequence is 11 residues long. CDR3 region: CAFSPNTEAFF. The CDR3 DNA reads TGTGCCTTTTCACCGAACACTGAAGCTTTCTTT.

The chain combines TRBV4-3 with TRBJ2-3, with 10 bases identical to TRBD2. The CDR3 contains 20 residues. V gave up 4 bases and J gave up 0 bases; unmatched junction bases: 16. The germline V gene has CDR1 LGHNA and CDR2 YSLEER. The CDR3: CASSPHRLPGTSASTDTQYF. In nucleotides, the CDR3 is TGCGCCAGCAGCCCCCACAGGCTACCCGGGACTAGCGCTAGCACAGATACGCAGTATTTT.

The chain combines TRBV28 with TRBJ1-2; 7 nucleotides agree with TRBD1. The J segment lost 6 bases and the V segment lost 3 bases, leaving 4 bases of the junction unmatched. The CDR3 spans 13 residues. From germline, CDR1 is MDHEN and CDR2 SYDVKM. The CDR3 coding sequence is TGTGCCAGCAGTTTTGAGGGGGCCAATGGCTACACCTTC. Translating gives CASSFEGANGYTF.

This chain links TRBV7-9 with TRBJ2-7; tentative D call: TRBD1 (6 bases). Germline lookup yields CDR1 SEHNR and CDR2 FQNEAQ (reference sequence). The CDR3 has 15 residues. V dropped 7 bases and J dropped 6 bases, with 22 bases sitting between them. The CDR3 sequence is CASTNPRGGRGEQYF. CDR3 DNA sequence: TGTGCCAGCACCAACCCGAGAGGGGGTCGGGGCGAGCAGTACTTC.

V usage is TRBV7-9 and J usage is TRBJ2-7, with D possibly being TRBD2 (5 bases). V lost 1 base, J lost 5 bases, and 24 bases lay in between. The germline V gene encodes CDR1 SEHNR and CDR2 FQNEAQ (reference sequence). The CDR3 loop spans 18 amino acids. The chain's CDR3 is CASSLDDPIPGSSDEQYF. The CDR3 coding sequence is TGTGCCAGCAGCTTAGACGATCCCATCCCTGGGAGCAGCGACGAGCAGTACTTC.

Comment on this clone: Other DNA sequences of this sample code for an identical CDR3. The chain's CDR3 is CASSDQGPFNQPQHF. CDR3 DNA: TGTGCCAGCAGTGACCAGGGGCCGTTCAATCAGCCCCAGCATTTT. This chain uses TRBV28 with TRBJ1-5; weak D call: TRBD1 (6 bases). The CDR3 sequence is 15 residues long. Germline CDR1 MDHEN, CDR2 SYDVKM. Trimming took off 5 bases at V and 3 bases at J, with 14 bases between the two ends. Combining the CDR3 with reference TRBV28 and TRBJ1-5 gives the whole variable domain DVKVTQSSRYLVKRTGEKVFLECVQDMDHENMFWYRQDPGLGLRLIYFSYDVKMKEKGDIPEGYSVSREKKERFSLILESASTNQTSMYLCASSDQGPFNQPQHFGDGTRLSIL.

There are a few counts of this clone. The J gene is TRBJ2-7, the V gene TRBV6-1; D uncertain. Trimming removed 6 bases at V and 3 bases at J, with 9 bases between. The germline V gene has CDR1 MNHNS and CDR2 SASEGT. CDR3 size: 12 residues. The CDR3 here is CASSPTVYEQYF. In DNA form, the CDR3 reads TGTGCCAGCAGCCCAACGGTCTACGAGCAGTACTTC.